This T cell receptor beta chain was documented in a study of cytomegalovirus exposure and HLA in healthy donors. For the study at large: Earlier sequencing of approximately 180 million T cells yielded around 100 million unique TCR beta sequences.

Study-level points and caveats: Rarity held for most TCR sequences, but there were some public TCRs that occurred in many donors. The study designated fewer than 200 TCR beta chains cytomegalovirus-associated. In a later analysis, TCR beta V- and J-gene trimming was associated with a missense DCLRE1C variant.

V lost 1 base, J lost 7 bases, and 5 bases stayed unmatched. Germline V gene data show CDR1 as SGHTA and CDR2 as FQGTGA. This CDR3 is 14 amino acids long. This clone was seen a single time. Its antigen is unidentified. Both 60 Vbeta primers and 13 Jbeta primers went into the PCR. TCRdb's table, derived via immunoSEQ multiplex PCR, lists solely in-frame clones and lacks some. Of roughly 190,000 clones listed, 80% to 85% are singletons. V usage is TRBV7-3 and J usage is TRBJ1-2; 8 nucleotides line up with TRBD1. This sequence originates from a man aged 40-49 years in good health and CMV-seropositive. Sequenced input: PBMCs. The CDR3 loop is CASSLIGRGLGYTF. The CDR3 nucleotides read TGTGCCAGCAGCTTAATCGGCAGGGGGCTTGGCTACACCTTC.